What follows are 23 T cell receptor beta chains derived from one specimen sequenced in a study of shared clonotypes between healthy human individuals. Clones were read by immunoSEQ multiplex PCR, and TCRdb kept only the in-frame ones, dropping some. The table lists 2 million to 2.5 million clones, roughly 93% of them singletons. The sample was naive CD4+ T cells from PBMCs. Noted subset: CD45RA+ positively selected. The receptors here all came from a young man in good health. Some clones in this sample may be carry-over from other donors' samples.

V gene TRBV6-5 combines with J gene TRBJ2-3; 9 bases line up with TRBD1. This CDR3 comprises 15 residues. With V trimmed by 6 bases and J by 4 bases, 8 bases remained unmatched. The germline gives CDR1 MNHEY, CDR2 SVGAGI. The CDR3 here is CASRRRDRESDTQYF. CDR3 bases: TGTGCCAGCAGGCGCCGGGACAGGGAGTCAGATACGCAGTATTTT.

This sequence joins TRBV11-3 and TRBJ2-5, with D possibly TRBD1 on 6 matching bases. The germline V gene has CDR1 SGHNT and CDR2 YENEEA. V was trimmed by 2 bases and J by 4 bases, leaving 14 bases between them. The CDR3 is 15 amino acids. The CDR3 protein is CASSLNYRESETQYF. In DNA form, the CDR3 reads TGTGCCAGCAGCTTAAATTACAGGGAGTCAGAGACCCAGTACTTC.

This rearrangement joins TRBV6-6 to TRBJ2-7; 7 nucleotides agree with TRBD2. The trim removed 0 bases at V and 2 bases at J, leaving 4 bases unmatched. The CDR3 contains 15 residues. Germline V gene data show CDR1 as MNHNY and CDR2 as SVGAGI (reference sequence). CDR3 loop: CASSYSMGRAYEQYF. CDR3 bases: TGTGCCAGCAGTTACTCGATGGGGAGGGCCTACGAGCAGTACTTC.

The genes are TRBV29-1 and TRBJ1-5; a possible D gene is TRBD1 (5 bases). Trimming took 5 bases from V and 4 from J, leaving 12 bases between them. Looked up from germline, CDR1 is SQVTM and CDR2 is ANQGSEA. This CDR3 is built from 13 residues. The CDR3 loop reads CSVYEPGNQPQHF. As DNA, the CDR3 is TGCAGCGTTTACGAACCAGGGAATCAGCCCCAGCATTTT.

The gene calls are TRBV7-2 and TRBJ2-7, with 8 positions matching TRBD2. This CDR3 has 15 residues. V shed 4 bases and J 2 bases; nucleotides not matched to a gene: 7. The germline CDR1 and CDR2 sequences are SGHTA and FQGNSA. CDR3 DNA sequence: TGTGCCAGCAGCTCGAGCGGGAGAGCAGCCTACGAGCAGTACTTC. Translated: CASSSSGRAAYEQYF.

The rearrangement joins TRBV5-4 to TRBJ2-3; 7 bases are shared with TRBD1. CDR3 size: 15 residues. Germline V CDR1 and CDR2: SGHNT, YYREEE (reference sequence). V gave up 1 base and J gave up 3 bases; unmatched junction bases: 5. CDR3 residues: CASSLQGVITDTQYF. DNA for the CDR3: TGTGCCAGCAGCTTGCAGGGGGTTATTACAGATACGCAGTATTTT.

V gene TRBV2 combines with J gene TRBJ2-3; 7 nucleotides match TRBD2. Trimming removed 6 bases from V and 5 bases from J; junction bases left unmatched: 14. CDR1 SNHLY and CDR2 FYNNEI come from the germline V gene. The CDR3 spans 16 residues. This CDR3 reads CASSLLGGSSVDTQYF. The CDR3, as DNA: TGTGCCAGCAGCCTCTTGGGCGGGAGCTCGGTAGATACGCAGTATTTT.

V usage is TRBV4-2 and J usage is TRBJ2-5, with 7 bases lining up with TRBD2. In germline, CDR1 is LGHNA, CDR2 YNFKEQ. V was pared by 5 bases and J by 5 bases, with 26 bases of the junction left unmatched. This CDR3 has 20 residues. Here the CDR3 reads CASSTHYNSGGDSSGETQYF. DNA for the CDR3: TGTGCCAGCAGCACACACTATAATTCGGGAGGAGATTCGTCGGGGGAGACCCAGTACTTC.

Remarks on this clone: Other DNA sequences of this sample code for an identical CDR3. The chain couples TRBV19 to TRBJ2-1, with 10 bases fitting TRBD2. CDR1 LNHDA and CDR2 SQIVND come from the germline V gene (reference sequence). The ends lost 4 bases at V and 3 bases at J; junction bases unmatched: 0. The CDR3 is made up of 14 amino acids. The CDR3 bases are TGTGCCAGTAGTAGGACTAGCGGCTACAATGAGCAGTTCTTC. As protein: CASSRTSGYNEQFF.

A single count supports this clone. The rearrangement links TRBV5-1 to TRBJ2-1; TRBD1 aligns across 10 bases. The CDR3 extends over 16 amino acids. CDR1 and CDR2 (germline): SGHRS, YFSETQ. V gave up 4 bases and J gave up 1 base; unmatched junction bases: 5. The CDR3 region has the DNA TGCGCCAGCAGCCAGGGACAGGGGCCTTCCTACAATGAGCAGTTCTTC. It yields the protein CASSQGQGPSYNEQFF.

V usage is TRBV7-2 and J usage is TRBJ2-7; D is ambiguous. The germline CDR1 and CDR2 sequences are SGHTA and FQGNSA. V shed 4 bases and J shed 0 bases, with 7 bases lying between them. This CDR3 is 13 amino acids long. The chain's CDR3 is CASSSASSYEQYF. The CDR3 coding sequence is TGTGCCAGCAGCTCCGCGAGCTCCTACGAGCAGTACTTC.

CDR3 region: CASSLGGSGNQPQHF. CDR3 sequence (DNA): TGTGCCAGCAGTTTGGGGGGTAGCGGCAATCAGCCCCAGCATTTT. The chain has TRBV28 and TRBJ1-5; a weak D match, TRBD1 (5 bases). CDR1 and CDR2 (germline): MDHEN, SYDVKM. The CDR3 has 15 amino acids. V lost 3 bases and J lost 2, with 11 bases in between. Drawing the rest from reference TRBV28 and TRBJ1-5, the complete variable domain is DVKVTQSSRYLVKRTGEKVFLECVQDMDHENMFWYRQDPGLGLRLIYFSYDVKMKEKGDIPEGYSVSREKKERFSLILESASTNQTSMYLCASSLGGSGNQPQHFGDGTRLSIL.

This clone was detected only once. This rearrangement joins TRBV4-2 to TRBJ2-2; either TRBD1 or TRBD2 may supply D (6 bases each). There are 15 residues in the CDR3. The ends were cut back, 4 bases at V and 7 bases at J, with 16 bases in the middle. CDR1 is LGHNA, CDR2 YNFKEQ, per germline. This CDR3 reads CASSPERGAYGELFF. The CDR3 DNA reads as TGTGCCAGCAGCCCTGAAAGGGGGGCTTACGGGGAGCTGTTTTTT.

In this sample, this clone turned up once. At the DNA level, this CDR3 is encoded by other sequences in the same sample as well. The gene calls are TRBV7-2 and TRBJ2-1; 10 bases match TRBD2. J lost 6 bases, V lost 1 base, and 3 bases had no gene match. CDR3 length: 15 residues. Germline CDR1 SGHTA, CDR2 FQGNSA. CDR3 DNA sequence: TGTGCCAGCAGCTTAGGGACTAGCGGATCCAATGAGCAGTTCTTC. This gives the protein CASSLGTSGSNEQFF. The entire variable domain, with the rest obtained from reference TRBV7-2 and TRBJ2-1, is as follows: GAGVSQSPSNKVTEKGKDVELRCDPISGHTALYWYRQSLGQGLEFLIYFQGNSAPDKSGLPSDRFSAERTGGSVSTLTIQRTQQEDSAVYLCASSLGTSGSNEQFFGPGTRLTVL.

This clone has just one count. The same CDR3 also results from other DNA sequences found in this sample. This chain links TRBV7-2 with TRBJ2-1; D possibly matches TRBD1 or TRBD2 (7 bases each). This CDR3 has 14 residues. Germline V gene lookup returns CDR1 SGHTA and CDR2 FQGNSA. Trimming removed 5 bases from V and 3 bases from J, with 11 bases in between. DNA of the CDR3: TGTGCCAGCAGCCCAGGGGGGGGCTACAATGAGCAGTTCTTC. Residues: CASSPGGGYNEQFF.

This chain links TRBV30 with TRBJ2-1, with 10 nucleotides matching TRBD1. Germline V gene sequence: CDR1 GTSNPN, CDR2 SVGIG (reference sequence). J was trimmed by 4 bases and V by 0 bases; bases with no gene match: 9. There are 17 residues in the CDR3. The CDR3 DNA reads TGTGCCTGGAGTGTCACAGACAGGGGGCTCCCTTACAATGAGCAGTTCTTC. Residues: CAWSVTDRGLPYNEQFF. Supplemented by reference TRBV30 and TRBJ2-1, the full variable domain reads SQTIHQWPATLVQPVGSPLSLECTVEGTSNPNLYWYRQAAGRGLQLLFYSVGIGQISSEVPQNLSASRPQDRQFILSSKKLLLSDSGFYLCAWSVTDRGLPYNEQFFGPGTRLTVL.

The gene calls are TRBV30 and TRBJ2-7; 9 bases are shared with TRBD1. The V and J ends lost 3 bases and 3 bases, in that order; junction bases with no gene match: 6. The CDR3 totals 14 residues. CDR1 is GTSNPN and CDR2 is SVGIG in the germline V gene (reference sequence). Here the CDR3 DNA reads TGTGCCTGGAGGAGGACAGGGGAAGGCTACGAGCAGTACTTC. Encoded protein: CAWRRTGEGYEQYF.

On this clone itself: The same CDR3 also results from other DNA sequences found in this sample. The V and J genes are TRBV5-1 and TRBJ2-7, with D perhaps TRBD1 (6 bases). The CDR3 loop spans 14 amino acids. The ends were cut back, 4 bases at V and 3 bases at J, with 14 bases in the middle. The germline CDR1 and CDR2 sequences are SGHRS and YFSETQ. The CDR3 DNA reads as TGCGCCAGCAGCGCACAGGGTGGTGGCTACGAGCAGTACTTC. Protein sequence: CASSAQGGGYEQYF.

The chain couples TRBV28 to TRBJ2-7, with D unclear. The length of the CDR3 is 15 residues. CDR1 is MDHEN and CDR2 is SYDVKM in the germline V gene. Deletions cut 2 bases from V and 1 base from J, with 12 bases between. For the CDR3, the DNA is TGTGCCAGCAGTTTAATAACGAGAGGTTCCTACGAGCAGTACTTC. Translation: CASSLITRGSYEQYF.

This chain's CDR3 is CASTWGSYDEQYF. The CDR3 DNA reads as TGTGCCAGTACGTGGGGGAGTTACGACGAGCAGTACTTC. The genes are TRBV28 and TRBJ2-7; D may be TRBD1 or TRBD2 (5 bases each). V lost 9 bases to trimming and J lost 5 bases, with 17 bases between them. CDR3 length: 13 amino acids. The germline CDR1 and CDR2 sequences are MDHEN and SYDVKM.

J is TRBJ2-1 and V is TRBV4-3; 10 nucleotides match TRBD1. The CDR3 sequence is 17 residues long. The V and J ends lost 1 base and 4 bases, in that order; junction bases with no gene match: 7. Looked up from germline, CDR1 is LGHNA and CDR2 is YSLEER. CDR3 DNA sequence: TGCGCCAGCAGCCAAGGGGGCCCGGGACAGGGGTACAATGAGCAGTTCTTC. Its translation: CASSQGGPGQGYNEQFF.

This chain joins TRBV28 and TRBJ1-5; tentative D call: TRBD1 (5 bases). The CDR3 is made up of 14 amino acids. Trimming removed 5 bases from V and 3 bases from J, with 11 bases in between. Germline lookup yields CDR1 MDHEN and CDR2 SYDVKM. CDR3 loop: CASSHGGPNQPQHF. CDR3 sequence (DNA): TGTGCCAGCAGTCACGGGGGTCCCAATCAGCCCCAGCATTTT.

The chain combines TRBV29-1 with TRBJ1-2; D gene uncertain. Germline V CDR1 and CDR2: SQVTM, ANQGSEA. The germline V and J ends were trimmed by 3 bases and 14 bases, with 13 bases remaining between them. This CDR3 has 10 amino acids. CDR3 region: CSVESGSWTF. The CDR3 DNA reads TGCAGCGTTGAGTCGGGATCTTGGACCTTC.